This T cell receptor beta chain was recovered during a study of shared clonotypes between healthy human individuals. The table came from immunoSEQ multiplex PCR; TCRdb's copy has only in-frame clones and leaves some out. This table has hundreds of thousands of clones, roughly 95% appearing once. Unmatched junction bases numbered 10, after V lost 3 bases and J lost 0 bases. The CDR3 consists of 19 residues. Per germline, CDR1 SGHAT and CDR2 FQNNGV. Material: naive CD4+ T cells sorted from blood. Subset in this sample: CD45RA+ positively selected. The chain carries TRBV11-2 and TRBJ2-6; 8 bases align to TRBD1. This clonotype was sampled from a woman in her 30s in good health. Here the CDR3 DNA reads TGTGCCAGCAGCTTTCCCACCCGGGACAGGCCCTCTGGGGCCAACGTCCTGACTTTC. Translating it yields CASSFPTRDRPSGANVLTF.